The 6 T cell receptor beta chains given below trace back to one sample, sequenced in a study of T cells expressing NK-cell markers. Reprocessing the 5' RACE reads, TCRdb reports a single entry for every CDR3 protein and omits DNA. Its listing shows roughly 430,000 distinct CDR3 sequences. Source material: blood T cells: a sorted CD56 or NKG2C T cell subset, CD4+ or CD8+ T cells, or bulk PBMC T cells (not recorded which). Source of these receptors: a woman aged 18 to 75 in good health.

V gene TRBV7-9 combines with J gene TRBJ1-1. From germline, CDR1 is SEHNR and CDR2 FQNEAQ (reference sequence). The CDR3 has 15 amino acids. CDR3 in amino acids: CASSGGLDNIAEAFF.

The rearrangement uses TRBV12-3 or TRBV12-4 and TRBJ2-1. This CDR3 region has 16 residues. Here the CDR3 reads CASRPARSSSYNEQFF.

The genes are TRBV5-6 and TRBJ2-7; TCRdb names TRBD1, which stays unverified in the absence of DNA. CDR3 length: 14 amino acids. CDR1 and CDR2 from the germline V gene are SGHDT and YYEEEE. This chain's CDR3 is CASSSGLELYEQYF.

This sequence joins TRBV6-1 and TRBJ1-3. This CDR3 has 15 amino acids. Germline V gene data show CDR1 as MNHNS and CDR2 as SASEGT. Here the CDR3 reads CASSLGGNGGNTIYF.

V is TRBV10-3 and J is TRBJ2-3. The length of the CDR3 is 15 residues. In germline, CDR1 is ENHRY, CDR2 SYGVKD. The CDR3 sequence is CATRGGRGRTDTQYF.

V is TRBV30 and J is TRBJ2-7; as DNA is missing, the TRBD1 call by TCRdb cannot be tested. This CDR3 contains 13 residues. The germline V gene encodes CDR1 GTSNPN and CDR2 SVGIG (reference sequence). The CDR3 region is CAWSVLRGDEQYF.